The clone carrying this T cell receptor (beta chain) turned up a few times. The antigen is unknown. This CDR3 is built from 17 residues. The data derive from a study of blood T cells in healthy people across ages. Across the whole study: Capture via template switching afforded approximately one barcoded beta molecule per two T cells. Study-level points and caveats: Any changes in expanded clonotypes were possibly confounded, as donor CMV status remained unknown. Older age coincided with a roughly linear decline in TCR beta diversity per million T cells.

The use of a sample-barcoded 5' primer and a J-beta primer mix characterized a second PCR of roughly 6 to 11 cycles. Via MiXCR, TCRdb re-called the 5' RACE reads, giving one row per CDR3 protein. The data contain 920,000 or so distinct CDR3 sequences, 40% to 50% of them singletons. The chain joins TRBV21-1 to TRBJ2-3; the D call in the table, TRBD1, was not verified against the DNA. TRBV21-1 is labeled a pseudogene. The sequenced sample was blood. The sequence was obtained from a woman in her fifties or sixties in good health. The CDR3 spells CASAPRSGRSPKYTQYF. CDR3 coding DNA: TGTGCCAGCGCGCCCCGGAGCGGAAGGTCTCCAAAGTATACGCAGTATTTT.